The clone carrying this T cell receptor beta chain appeared a few times. Its matching antigen is unknown. This sample was included in a study of cytomegalovirus exposure and HLA in healthy donors. As for the study in general: Across a few hundred genotyped donors, over 70% landed in the Caucasian-associated ancestry cluster.

PCR amplification relied on 60 Vbeta primers (plus 13 Jbeta primers). Here immunoSEQ multiplex PCR was the method, and the copy in TCRdb shows in-frame clones only, minus some. This table holds around 180,000 clones, about 81% found once. The length of the CDR3 is 15 residues. Germline V CDR1 and CDR2: PRHDT, FYEKMQ (reference sequence). J lost 6 bases, V lost 1 base, and 5 bases had no gene match. General study points: In a later analysis, HLA-associated TCR beta chains were more clonally expanded than equally common others. In an earlier analysis, most TCR beta V segments were productive about 87% or about 30% of the time.

The chain has TRBV13 and TRBJ2-5; 10 nucleotides align to TRBD2. The TCR was taken from a man between 18 and 29 years old in good health and CMV-seronegative. Sequenced input: PBMCs. This CDR3 reads CASSLEISGRKTQYF. The CDR3 bases are TGTGCCAGCAGCTTAGAAATTAGCGGGAGGAAGACCCAGTACTTC.